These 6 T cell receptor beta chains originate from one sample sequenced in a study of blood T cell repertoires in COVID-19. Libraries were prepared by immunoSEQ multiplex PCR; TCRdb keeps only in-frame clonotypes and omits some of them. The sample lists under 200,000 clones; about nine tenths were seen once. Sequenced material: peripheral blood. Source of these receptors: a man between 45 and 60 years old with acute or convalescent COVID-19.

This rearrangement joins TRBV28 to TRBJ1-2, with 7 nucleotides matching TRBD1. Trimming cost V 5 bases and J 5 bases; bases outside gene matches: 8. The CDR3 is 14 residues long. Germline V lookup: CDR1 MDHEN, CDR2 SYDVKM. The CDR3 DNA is TGTGCCAGCAGTACCCTTACAGGGGCATATGGCTACACCTTC. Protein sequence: CASSTLTGAYGYTF.

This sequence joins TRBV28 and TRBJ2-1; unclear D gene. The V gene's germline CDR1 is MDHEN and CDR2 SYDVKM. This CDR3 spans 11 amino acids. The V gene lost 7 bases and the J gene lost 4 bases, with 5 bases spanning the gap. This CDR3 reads CASKRYNEQFF. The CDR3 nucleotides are TGTGCCAGCAAGCGATACAATGAGCAGTTCTTC.

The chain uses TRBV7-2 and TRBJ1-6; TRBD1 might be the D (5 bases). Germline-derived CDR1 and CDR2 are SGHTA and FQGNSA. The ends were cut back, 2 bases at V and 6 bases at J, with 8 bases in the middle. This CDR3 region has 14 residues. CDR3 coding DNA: TGTGCCAGCAGCTTACCAGGGATTAATTCACCCCTCCACTTT. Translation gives CASSLPGINSPLHF.

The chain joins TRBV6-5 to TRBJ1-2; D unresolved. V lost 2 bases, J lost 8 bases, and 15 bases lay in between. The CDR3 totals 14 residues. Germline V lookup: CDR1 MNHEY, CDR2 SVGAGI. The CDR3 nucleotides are TGTGCCAGCAGTTACCGAGAGACACTTCCAGGCTACACCTTC. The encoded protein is CASSYRETLPGYTF.

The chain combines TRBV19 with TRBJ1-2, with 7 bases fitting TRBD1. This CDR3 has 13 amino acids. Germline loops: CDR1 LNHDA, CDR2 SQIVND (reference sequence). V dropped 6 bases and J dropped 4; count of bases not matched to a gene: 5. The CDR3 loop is CASRGQSGYGYTF. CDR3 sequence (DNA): TGTGCCAGTAGGGGACAGTCTGGCTATGGCTACACCTTC.

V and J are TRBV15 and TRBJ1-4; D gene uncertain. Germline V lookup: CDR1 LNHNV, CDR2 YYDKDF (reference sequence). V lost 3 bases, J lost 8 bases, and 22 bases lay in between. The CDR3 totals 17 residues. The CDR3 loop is CATSSPRRETVGEKLFF. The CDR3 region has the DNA TGTGCCACCAGCAGTCCCCGGAGGGAAACAGTCGGGGAAAAACTGTTTTTT. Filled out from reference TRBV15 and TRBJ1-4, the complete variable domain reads DAMVIQNPRYQVTQFGKPVTLSCSQTLNHNVMYWYQQKSSQAPKLLFHYYDKDFNNEADTPDNFQSRRPNTSFCFLDIRSPGLGDTAMYLCATSSPRRETVGEKLFFGSGTQLSVL.